Each of the 15 T cell receptor beta chains below was sequenced from the same sample in a study of control samples from healthy donors and cancer patients. TCRdb's copy holds only in-frame clones and misses some; the assay was immunoSEQ multiplex PCR. The table includes roughly 130,000 clones, about 95% detected once. Source material: blood. These receptor sequences come from a man aged 25-45 years in good health.

The chain couples TRBV4-1 to TRBJ1-4; D is ambiguous. The germline V and J ends were trimmed by 1 base and 8 bases, with 14 bases remaining between them. The CDR3 spans 15 residues. Per the germline V gene, CDR1 is MGHRA and CDR2 is YSYEKL. CDR3 protein: CASSQAWLVEEKLFF. CDR3 DNA: TGCGCCAGCAGCCAAGCGTGGTTGGTAGAGGAAAAACTGTTTTTT.

The genes are TRBV30 and TRBJ2-3; 10 positions agree with TRBD2. Germline loops: CDR1 GTSNPN, CDR2 SVGIG (reference sequence). The CDR3 runs to 13 residues. Losses at the gene ends were 7 bases for V and 7 bases for J; bases not matched to a gene: 8. The CDR3 sequence is CAFSPAGGYTQYF. CDR3 DNA: TGTGCCTTCTCCCCAGCGGGGGGGTATACGCAGTATTTT.

This clone was observed a single time. The chain joins TRBV5-1 to TRBJ1-4; D possibly corresponds to TRBD1 (5 bases). Germline CDR1 SGHRS, CDR2 YFSETQ. The V end lost 7 bases, the J end lost 0 bases, and 10 bases lay between the germline ends. CDR3 length: 14 residues. For the CDR3, the DNA is TGCGCCAGCCGGGGGGGAACAACTAATGAAAAACTGTTTTTT. This codes for CASRGGTTNEKLFF.

The V call is TRBV20-1, the J call TRBJ2-1; no clear D gene. V was pared by 3 bases and J by 0 bases, with 9 bases between. This CDR3 has 14 residues. Looked up from germline, CDR1 is DFQATT and CDR2 is SNEGSKA (reference sequence). The DNA for the CDR3 is TGCAGTGCTAGTTTGGCGGTCTCCTACAATGAGCAGTTCTTC. This codes for CSASLAVSYNEQFF.

The rearrangement joins TRBV29-1 to TRBJ2-3; 7 nucleotides match TRBD1. V was clipped by 4 bases and J by 2 bases; unmatched bases: 6. The CDR3 covers 14 residues. CDR1 is SQVTM, CDR2 ANQGSEA, per germline. The CDR3 spells CSVGTGTATDTQYF. As DNA, the CDR3 is TGCAGCGTTGGGACCGGGACAGCCACAGATACGCAGTATTTT.

V usage is TRBV28 and J usage is TRBJ1-6; a weak D match, TRBD1 (5 bases). The CDR3 is 17 amino acids. Germline V gives CDR1 MDHEN, CDR2 SYDVKM. Trimming removed 2 bases from V and 2 bases from J, with 13 bases in between. The CDR3 DNA reads TGTGCCAGCAGTTTAGCGGGGGGTACACCCTATAATTCACCCCTCCACTTT. It encodes CASSLAGGTPYNSPLHF.

The chain uses TRBV7-8 and TRBJ1-1; unclear D gene. Per germline, CDR1 SGHVS and CDR2 FQNEAQ. The V end lost 8 bases, the J end lost 4 bases, and 14 bases lay between the germline ends. The CDR3 loop spans 13 amino acids. CDR3: CASYEKGVTEAFF. The DNA of the CDR3 is TGTGCCAGCTACGAGAAGGGTGTCACTGAAGCTTTCTTT.

The chain combines TRBV3-1 (or the pseudogene TRBV3-2) with TRBJ1-3; D is uncertain. CDR3 length: 14 residues. Germline values: CDR1 LGHDT, CDR2 YNNKEL (reference sequence). Trimming stripped 5 bases from V and 0 bases from J, with 8 bases between. CDR3 sequence: CASSTTGSGNTIYF. CDR3 coding DNA: TGTGCCAGCAGCACCACTGGCTCTGGAAACACCATATATTTT.

This chain joins TRBV4-1 and TRBJ1-6, with unresolved D. The CDR3 contains 15 residues. Germline loops: CDR1 MGHRA, CDR2 YSYEKL. Trimming left V 1 base short and J 8 bases short, with 12 bases between. CDR3 sequence reads: CASSQGQNPDSPLHF. CDR3 coding DNA: TGCGCCAGCAGCCAAGGGCAAAACCCTGATTCACCCCTCCACTTT.

V is TRBV10-3 and J is TRBJ1-3; D perhaps matches TRBD1 (5 bases). The CDR3 sequence is 15 residues long. V lost 4 bases, J lost 4 bases, and 14 bases lay in between. Germline V CDR1 and CDR2: ENHRY, SYGVKD. The CDR3 reads CAISGSQTAGNTIYF. The DNA of the CDR3 is TGTGCCATCAGTGGGTCCCAGACAGCAGGAAACACCATATATTTT.

CDR3 in amino acids: CAWSPSVGMNTEAFF. In DNA form, the CDR3 reads TGTGCCTGGAGTCCCAGCGTAGGCATGAACACTGAAGCTTTCTTT. J is TRBJ1-1 and V is TRBV30; D ambiguous. The CDR3 loop spans 15 amino acids. Germline CDR1 is GTSNPN and CDR2 is SVGIG (reference sequence). V was trimmed by 2 bases and J by 0 bases, leaving 13 bases between them.

The V and J genes are TRBV6-5 and TRBJ2-1; D is perhaps TRBD1 (6 bases). Germline V gene sequence: CDR1 MNHEY, CDR2 SVGAGI. The CDR3 sequence is 15 residues long. Trimming pared 10 bases from V and 2 bases from J, leaving 18 bases between. CDR3 nucleotide sequence: TGTGCCACGTCGGGACACCTCCCTACCTACAATGAGCAGTTCTTC. Residues: CATSGHLPTYNEQFF.

The chain combines TRBV3-1 (or the pseudogene TRBV3-2) with TRBJ2-5; 7 bases are shared with TRBD1. Germline CDR1 LGHDT, CDR2 YNNKEL (reference sequence). The CDR3 consists of 15 residues. V shed 4 bases, J shed 1 base, and the junction held 6 bases outside the gene matches. In DNA form, the CDR3 reads TGTGCCAGCAGCCGCCAAGGGACAGCCCAAGAGACCCAGTACTTC. Its translation is CASSRQGTAQETQYF.

The rearrangement links TRBV6-5 to TRBJ1-5, with D perhaps TRBD1 (6 bases). In germline, CDR1 is MNHEY, CDR2 SVGAGI. Trimming shortened V by 4 bases and J by 5 bases, and 9 bases separated the two germline ends. The CDR3 has 13 amino acids. As DNA, the CDR3 is TGTGCCAGCAGTTCCAGGGGCTATCAGCCCCAGCATTTT. It is translated as CASSSRGYQPQHF.

The gene calls are TRBV5-6 and TRBJ2-7, with unresolved D. The CDR3 totals 12 residues. The germline V gene has CDR1 SGHDT and CDR2 YYEEEE. V lost 1 base and J lost 3, with 5 bases in between. CDR3 nucleotides: TGTGCCAGCAGCTTGTTGGACTACGAGCAGTACTTC. This codes for CASSLLDYEQYF. The entire variable domain, with the rest obtained from reference TRBV5-6 and TRBJ2-7, is as follows: DAGVTQSPTHLIKTRGQQVTLRCSPKSGHDTVSWYQQALGQGPQFIFQYYEEEERQRGNFPDRFSGHQFPNYSSELNVNALLLGDSALYLCASSLLDYEQYFGPGTRLTVT.